The following is a TCR beta chain sequence with its context. Antigen unknown. This sample stems from a study of cytomegalovirus exposure and HLA in healthy donors. Study-level points and caveats: For most TCR beta V segments, an earlier analysis put the productive rate at about 90% or about 30% of the time.

V dropped 4 bases and J dropped 3 bases, with 6 bases sitting between them. This CDR3 has 12 amino acids. CDR1 and CDR2 (germline): LNHDA, SQIVND (reference sequence). Vbeta (60) and Jbeta (13) primers were used in the PCR. Under the authors' procedure: Later reanalysis found around 84 million unique TCR beta chains, 10 million to 12 million of them shared. Profiled with immunoSEQ multiplex PCR; TCRdb holds only in-frame clones, not every one. V, J and clone size are taken as reported in that table, and D and trimming were inferred from the DNA itself. The sample yields about 150,000 clones, roughly 82% seen once.

The V call is TRBV19, the J call TRBJ1-1; no definite D call. This receptor was identified in a man aged 45 to 65 in good health and CMV-seropositive. The sequencing input was PBMCs. This chain's CDR3 is CASSTGYTEAFF. The CDR3 bases are TGTGCCAGTAGTACCGGGTACACTGAAGCTTTCTTT.